The 20 T cell receptor beta chains in this list originate from one sample, sequenced in a study of cytomegalovirus exposure and HLA in healthy donors. The PCR used 60 Vbeta and 13 Jbeta primers. The assay was immunoSEQ multiplex PCR, and TCRdb's table has in-frame clones only and misses some. The sample holds 100,000 or so clones, 65% to 80% seen once. Sequenced input: PBMCs. These receptors were obtained from a female donor in good health and CMV-seropositive.

The CDR3 DNA reads as TGTGCCAGCTCGTTGCGGTCAGGGGGTCAGGCGGAGCAGTACTTC. Translation gives CASSLRSGGQAEQYF. The chain combines TRBV25-1 with TRBJ2-7, with 7 bases that match TRBD1. V trimming: 8 bases; J trimming: 7 bases; junction bases outside the gene matches: 17. Germline loops: CDR1 MGHDK, CDR2 SYGVNS. This CDR3 has 15 amino acids.

This clone appeared once. V is TRBV7-9 and J is TRBJ1-2, with 9 bases that match TRBD1. Trimming at V came to 5 bases and at J to 8 bases, leaving 9 bases not matched to a gene. The CDR3 covers 14 residues. Germline values: CDR1 SEHNR, CDR2 FQNEAQ (reference sequence). CDR3 sequence reads: CASSQGTGTLGYTF. The CDR3 DNA is TGTGCCAGCAGCCAGGGGACAGGGACTTTAGGCTACACCTTC.

The sample holds a few counts of this clone. The chain joins TRBV5-1 to TRBJ1-4, with a possible D match to TRBD1 (6 bases). Germline lookup yields CDR1 SGHRS and CDR2 YFSETQ. V was clipped by 0 bases and J by 8 bases, with 14 bases between them. This CDR3 is 15 amino acids long. CDR3: CASSLVGTQGEKLFF. DNA of the CDR3: TGCGCCAGCAGCTTGGTCGGGACCCAGGGGGAAAAACTGTTTTTT.

The chain carries TRBV7-2 and TRBJ2-7; 8 bases map to TRBD1. The germline V gene encodes CDR1 SGHTA and CDR2 FQGNSA. This CDR3 has 18 residues. The ends lost 0 bases at V and 2 bases at J; junction bases unmatched: 12. The CDR3 sequence is CASSLALGTGRSTYEQYF. For the CDR3, the DNA is TGTGCCAGCAGCTTAGCGCTTGGGACAGGTCGTAGTACCTACGAGCAGTACTTC.

This chain links TRBV5-1 with TRBJ2-2; no clear D. CDR3 length: 14 residues. Between the trimmed V and J ends, which lost 0 bases and 8 bases, there was a span of 11 bases. CDR1 SGHRS and CDR2 YFSETQ come from the germline V gene. DNA for the CDR3: TGCGCCAGCAGCTTGGACAGTCCTAATGGGGAGCTGTTTTTT. Protein: CASSLDSPNGELFF.

CDR3 sequence: CASSARGRGGYTF. Here the CDR3 DNA reads TGTGCCAGCAGCGCTAGGGGGAGAGGTGGCTACACCTTC. V is TRBV7-9 and J is TRBJ1-2; perhaps TRBD1 as D (6 bases). The germline gives CDR1 SEHNR, CDR2 FQNEAQ (reference sequence). Between the trimmed V and J ends, which lost 5 bases and 7 bases, there was a span of 14 bases. This CDR3 is 13 amino acids long.

The rearrangement uses TRBV6-5 and TRBJ1-1, with TRBD1 matching over 7 bases. The V and J ends lost 0 bases and 4 bases, in that order; junction bases with no gene match: 5. In germline, CDR1 is MNHEY, CDR2 SVGAGI. The CDR3 contains 15 residues. This CDR3 is CASSYSTGSGTEAFF. CDR3 nucleotide sequence: TGTGCCAGCAGTTACTCGACAGGGTCGGGCACTGAAGCTTTCTTT.

The chain recombines TRBV27 with TRBJ2-4; 9 positions agree with TRBD1. The CDR3 length is 15 residues. Trimming cost V 4 bases and J 1 base; bases outside gene matches: 2. CDR1 and CDR2 from the germline V gene are MNHEY and SMNVEV (reference sequence). The CDR3 coding sequence is TGTGCCAGCAGTTCACAGGGGGCGGCCAAAAACATTCAGTACTTC. Translating gives CASSSQGAAKNIQYF.

The V gene is TRBV30, the J gene TRBJ1-5; TRBD1 is a possible D gene (6 bases). The germline gives CDR1 GTSNPN, CDR2 SVGIG (reference sequence). This CDR3 comprises 15 residues. The V end lost 3 bases, the J end lost 0 bases, and 12 bases lay between the germline ends. CDR3 bases: TGTGCCTGGAGCGCCGCGACAGGTAGCAATCAGCCCCAGCATTTT. This encodes CAWSAATGSNQPQHF.

This chain connects TRBV5-6 to TRBJ1-2; possibly TRBD1 for D (6 bases). CDR3 length: 14 residues. Trimming cost V 4 bases and J 5 bases, with 15 bases left between them. Germline loops: CDR1 SGHDT, CDR2 YYEEEE. CDR3 sequence: CASSPLGRGYGYTF. CDR3 DNA: TGTGCCAGCAGCCCCCTTGGCAGGGGTTATGGCTACACCTTC. Full variable domain (missing parts from reference TRBV5-6 and TRBJ1-2): DAGVTQSPTHLIKTRGQQVTLRCSPKSGHDTVSWYQQALGQGPQFIFQYYEEEERQRGNFPDRFSGHQFPNYSSELNVNALLLGDSALYLCASSPLGRGYGYTFGSGTRLTVV.

The chain links TRBV6-5 to TRBJ2-2; 7 bases are a match to TRBD2. There are 15 residues in the CDR3. Looked up from germline, CDR1 is MNHEY and CDR2 is SVGAGI. Trimming at V came to 8 bases and at J to 2 bases, leaving 8 bases not matched to a gene. The chain's CDR3 is CASGRTSSNTGELFF. The CDR3 DNA follows: TGTGCCAGCGGCCGGACTAGTTCCAACACCGGGGAGCTGTTTTTT.

This clone was observed a handful of times. The chain uses TRBV4-3 and TRBJ1-5; 10 bases line up with TRBD1. J was trimmed by 0 bases and V by 4 bases; bases with no gene match: 18. This CDR3 has 21 amino acids. Germline values: CDR1 LGHNA, CDR2 YSLEER. CDR3 nucleotides: TGCGCCAGCAGCCCCTTCCTGCCCAGACAGGGGGCCGGCTATAGCAATCAGCCCCAGCATTTT. Its translation is CASSPFLPRQGAGYSNQPQHF.

The J gene is TRBJ2-5, the V gene TRBV7-6; 10 bases align to TRBD1. The V gene's germline CDR1 is SGHVS and CDR2 FNYEAQ. The J segment lost 4 bases and the V segment lost 6 bases, leaving 5 bases of the junction unmatched. The CDR3 is 14 amino acids. DNA for the CDR3: TGTGCCAGCAGGGGGACAGGGGAAGGAGAGACCCAGTACTTC. As protein: CASRGTGEGETQYF.

This chain uses TRBV5-1 with TRBJ1-6; D may be TRBD1 (5 bases). This CDR3 contains 16 residues. CDR1 and CDR2 from the germline V gene are SGHRS and YFSETQ. Trimming left V 4 bases short and J 14 bases short, with 25 bases between. CDR3 sequence (DNA): TGCGCCAGCAGCGGGGGAGCGGGGCTACAGGCCGGAACCCTCCACTTT. It is translated as CASSGGAGLQAGTLHF.

The chain links TRBV6-5 to TRBJ2-1; tentative D call: TRBD1 (5 bases). Trimming removed 5 bases from V and 3 bases from J, with 11 bases in between. The CDR3 contains 14 residues. Germline CDR1 reads MNHEY; CDR2 reads SVGAGI. The CDR3 DNA is TGTGCCAGCAGTACTCAGGGTATCTACAATGAGCAGTTCTTC. Amino acids: CASSTQGIYNEQFF.

This chain links TRBV4-1 with TRBJ2-7; D might be TRBD2 (6 bases). This CDR3 has 14 amino acids. Trimming pared 1 base from V and 3 bases from J, leaving 10 bases between. Germline CDR1 MGHRA, CDR2 YSYEKL. DNA for the CDR3: TGCGCCAGCAGCCAAGGTAGCGGAGGCTACGAGCAGTACTTC. Protein sequence: CASSQGSGGYEQYF.

The chain has TRBV6-5 and TRBJ1-1, with no clear D. The V gene's germline CDR1 is MNHEY and CDR2 SVGAGI. CDR3 size: 13 residues. Trimming removed 8 bases at V and 0 bases at J, with 10 bases between. The CDR3 reads CASSREVNTEAFF. The CDR3 region has the DNA TGTGCCAGCTCCCGGGAAGTGAACACTGAAGCTTTCTTT.

This clone occurred once. The chain carries TRBV25-1 and TRBJ1-6; a possible D gene is TRBD1 (5 bases). This CDR3 has 15 amino acids. Per germline, CDR1 MGHDK and CDR2 SYGVNS. V lost 4 bases and J lost 4, with 11 bases in between. CDR3 region: CASSVGGVYNSPLHF. The CDR3 DNA follows: TGTGCCAGCAGTGTTGGAGGGGTGTATAATTCACCCCTCCACTTT.

The V and J genes are TRBV7-8 and TRBJ1-1; a possible D gene is TRBD1 (6 bases). There are 14 residues in the CDR3. In germline, CDR1 is SGHVS, CDR2 FQNEAQ. Trimming removed 2 bases at V and 0 bases at J, with 7 bases between. CDR3 amino acids: CASSLRGMNTEAFF. The CDR3 DNA is TGTGCCAGCAGCTTAAGGGGGATGAACACTGAAGCTTTCTTT.

The chain joins TRBV6-6 to TRBJ1-1; D is uncertain. The V and J ends lost 4 bases and 5 bases respectively, with 11 bases between them. The CDR3 length is 13 residues. CDR1 MNHNY and CDR2 SVGAGI come from the germline V gene (reference sequence). CDR3 loop: CASSFGRGTEAFF. DNA for the CDR3: TGTGCCAGCAGTTTCGGGCGGGGAACTGAAGCTTTCTTT.